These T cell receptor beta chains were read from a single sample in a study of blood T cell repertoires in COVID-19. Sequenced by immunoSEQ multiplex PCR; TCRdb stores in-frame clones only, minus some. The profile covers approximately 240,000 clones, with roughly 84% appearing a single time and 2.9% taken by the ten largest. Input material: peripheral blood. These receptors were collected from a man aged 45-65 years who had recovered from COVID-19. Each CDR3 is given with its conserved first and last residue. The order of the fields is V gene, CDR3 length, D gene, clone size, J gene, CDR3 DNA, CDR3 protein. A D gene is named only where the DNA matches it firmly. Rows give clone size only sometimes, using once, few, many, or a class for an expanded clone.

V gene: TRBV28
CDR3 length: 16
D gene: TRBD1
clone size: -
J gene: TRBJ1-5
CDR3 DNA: TGTGCCAGCAGTTCCCGGGGTCAGGGGGCGCATCAGCCCCAGCATTTT
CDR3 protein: CASSSRGQGAHQPQHF

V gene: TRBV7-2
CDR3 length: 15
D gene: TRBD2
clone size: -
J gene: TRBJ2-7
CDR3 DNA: TGTGCCAGCAGCTTAGAGCCGGGGGGGCAGTACGAGCAGTACTTC
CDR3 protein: CASSLEPGGQYEQYF

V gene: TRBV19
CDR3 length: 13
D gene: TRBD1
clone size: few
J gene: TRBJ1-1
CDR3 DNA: TGTGCCAGTGAGGACAGGATGAACACTGAAGCTTTCTTT
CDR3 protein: CASEDRMNTEAFF

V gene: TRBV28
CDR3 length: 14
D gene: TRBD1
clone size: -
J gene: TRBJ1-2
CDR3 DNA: TGTGCCAGCAGTCCAGGGGGGTCGGCCCATGGCTACACCTTC
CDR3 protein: CASSPGGSAHGYTF

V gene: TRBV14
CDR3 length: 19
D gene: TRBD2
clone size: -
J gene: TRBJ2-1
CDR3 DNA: TGTGCCAGCAGCCATTTTTGGACTAGCGGGGAGGAACCCTACAATGAGCAGTTCTTC
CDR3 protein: CASSHFWTSGEEPYNEQFF

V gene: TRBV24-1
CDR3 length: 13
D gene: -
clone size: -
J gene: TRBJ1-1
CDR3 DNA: TGTGCCACCAGTGACCTTACATATACTGAAGCTTTCTTT
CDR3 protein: CATSDLTYTEAFF

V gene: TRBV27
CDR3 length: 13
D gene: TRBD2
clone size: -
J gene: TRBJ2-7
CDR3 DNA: TGTGCCAGCAGTTTCTCGGGGGGGGAGCAGCAGTACTTC
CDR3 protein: CASSFSGGEQQYF

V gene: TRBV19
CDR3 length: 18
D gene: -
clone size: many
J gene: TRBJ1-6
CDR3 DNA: TGTGCCAGTAGTATGTGTAATAGGACAGCCCAGTATAATTCACCCCTCCACTTT
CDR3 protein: CASSMCNRTAQYNSPLHF

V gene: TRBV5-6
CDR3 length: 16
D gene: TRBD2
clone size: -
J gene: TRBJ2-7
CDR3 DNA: TGTGCCAGCAGCCCCCGGACTAGCGGGTTTAACTACGAGCAGTACTTC
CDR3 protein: CASSPRTSGFNYEQYF

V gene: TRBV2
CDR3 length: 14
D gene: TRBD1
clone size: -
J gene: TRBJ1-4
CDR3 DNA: TGTGCCAGCAGTGCGACAGGGAACTATGAAAAACTGTTTTTT
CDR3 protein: CASSATGNYEKLFF

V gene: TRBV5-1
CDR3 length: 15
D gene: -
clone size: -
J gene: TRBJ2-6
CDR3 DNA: TGCGCCAGCAGCCCACCGAGCTCTGGGGCCAACGTCCTGACTTTC
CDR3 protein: CASSPPSSGANVLTF

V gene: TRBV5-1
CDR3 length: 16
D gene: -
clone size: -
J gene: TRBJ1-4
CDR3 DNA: TGCGCCAGCAGCTCGAGGGCACGGGCAACTAATGAAAAACTGTTTTTT
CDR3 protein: CASSSRARATNEKLFF

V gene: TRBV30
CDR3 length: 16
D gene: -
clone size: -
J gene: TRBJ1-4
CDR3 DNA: TGTGCCTGGAGTGTCAGGCGGAACAGGAGTGGTGAAAAACTGTTTTTT
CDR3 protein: CAWSVRRNRSGEKLFF

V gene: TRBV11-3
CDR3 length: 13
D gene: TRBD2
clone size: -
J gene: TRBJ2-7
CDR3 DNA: TGTGCCAGCAGCACCCGGGAGGATCACGAGCAGTACTTC
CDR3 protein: CASSTREDHEQYF

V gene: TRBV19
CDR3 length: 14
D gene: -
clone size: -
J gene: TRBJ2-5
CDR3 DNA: TGTGCCACCAAAGCCGGGACAAAACAAGAGACCCAGTACTTC
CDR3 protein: CATKAGTKQETQYF

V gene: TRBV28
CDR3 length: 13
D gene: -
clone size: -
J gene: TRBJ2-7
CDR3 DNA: TGTGCCAGCAGTTACTTGGACAGTTACGAGCAGTACTTC
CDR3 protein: CASSYLDSYEQYF

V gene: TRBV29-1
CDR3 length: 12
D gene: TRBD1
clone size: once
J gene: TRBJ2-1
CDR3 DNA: TGCAGCGTCGGGACAGGGGGTAATGAGCAGTTCTTC
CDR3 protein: CSVGTGGNEQFF

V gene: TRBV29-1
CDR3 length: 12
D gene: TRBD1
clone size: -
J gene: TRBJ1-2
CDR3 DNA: TGCAGCGTTCTTGACAGGGCTTTGGGCTACACCTTC
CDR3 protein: CSVLDRALGYTF

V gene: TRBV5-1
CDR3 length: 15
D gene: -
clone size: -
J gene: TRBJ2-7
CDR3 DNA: TGCGCCAGCAGCTTTAGTTCCTCGAGCTTCTACGAGCAGTACTTC
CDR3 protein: CASSFSSSSFYEQYF

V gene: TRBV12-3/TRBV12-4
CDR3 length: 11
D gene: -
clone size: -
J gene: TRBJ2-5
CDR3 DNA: TGTGCCAGCAGCCCGGGGGAGACCCAGTACTTC
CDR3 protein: CASSPGETQYF

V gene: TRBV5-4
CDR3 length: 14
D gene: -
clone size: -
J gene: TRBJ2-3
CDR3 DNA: TGTGCCAGCAGCCCCTGGGGGGATTTAGATACGCAGTATTTT
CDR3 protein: CASSPWGDLDTQYF

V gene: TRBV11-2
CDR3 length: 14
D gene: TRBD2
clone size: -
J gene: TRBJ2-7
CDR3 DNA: TGTGCCAGCAGCTTACACGGGAGGCTCTACGAGCAGTACTTC
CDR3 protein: CASSLHGRLYEQYF

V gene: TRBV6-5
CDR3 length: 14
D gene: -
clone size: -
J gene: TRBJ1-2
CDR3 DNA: TGTGCCATCAAGCCCTCAGGGGCACAGCATGGCTACACCTTC
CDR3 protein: CAIKPSGAQHGYTF

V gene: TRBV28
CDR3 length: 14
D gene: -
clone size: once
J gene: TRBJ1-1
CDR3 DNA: TGTGCCAGCAGTCCACTGGGAGTAACAACTGAAGCTTTCTTT
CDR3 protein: CASSPLGVTTEAFF

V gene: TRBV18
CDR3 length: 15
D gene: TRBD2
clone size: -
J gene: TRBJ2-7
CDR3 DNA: TGTGCCAGCTCCCACGAAACGGGAGGGCCCTACGAGCAGTACTTC
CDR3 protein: CASSHETGGPYEQYF

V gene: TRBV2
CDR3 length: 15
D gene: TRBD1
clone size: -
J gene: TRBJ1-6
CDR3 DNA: TGTGCCAGCAGGGGGACAGGGCCGGTGATTTCACCCCTCCACTTT
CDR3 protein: CASRGTGPVISPLHF

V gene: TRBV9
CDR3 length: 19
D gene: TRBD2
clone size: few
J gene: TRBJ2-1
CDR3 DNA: TGTGCCAGCAGCGTACGGGGACTAGCGGGAAGCGGCTCCTACAATGAGCAGTTCTTC
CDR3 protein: CASSVRGLAGSGSYNEQFF

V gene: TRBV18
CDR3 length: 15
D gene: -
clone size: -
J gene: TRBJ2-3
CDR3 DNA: TGTGCCAGCTCACCACTCCAGGGGTCCACAGATACGCAGTATTTT
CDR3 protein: CASSPLQGSTDTQYF